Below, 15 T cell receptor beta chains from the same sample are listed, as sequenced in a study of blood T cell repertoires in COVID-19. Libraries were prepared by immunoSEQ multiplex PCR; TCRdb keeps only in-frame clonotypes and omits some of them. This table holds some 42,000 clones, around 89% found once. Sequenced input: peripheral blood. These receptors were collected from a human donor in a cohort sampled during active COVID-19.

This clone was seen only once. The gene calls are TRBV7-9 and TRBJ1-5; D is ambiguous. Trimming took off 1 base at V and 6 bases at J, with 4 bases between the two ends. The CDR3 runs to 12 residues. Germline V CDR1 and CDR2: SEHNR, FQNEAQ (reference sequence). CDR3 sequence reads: CASSLGGQPQHF. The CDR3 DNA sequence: TGTGCCAGCAGCTTAGGCGGTCAGCCCCAGCATTTT.

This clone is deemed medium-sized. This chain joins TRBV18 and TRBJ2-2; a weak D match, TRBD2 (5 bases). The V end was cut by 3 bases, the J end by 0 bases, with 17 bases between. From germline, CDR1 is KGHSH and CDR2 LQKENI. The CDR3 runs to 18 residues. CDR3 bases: TGTGCCAGCTCACCCTTGGCTGAGGGCCCCACGAACACCGGGGAGCTGTTTTTT. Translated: CASSPLAEGPTNTGELFF.

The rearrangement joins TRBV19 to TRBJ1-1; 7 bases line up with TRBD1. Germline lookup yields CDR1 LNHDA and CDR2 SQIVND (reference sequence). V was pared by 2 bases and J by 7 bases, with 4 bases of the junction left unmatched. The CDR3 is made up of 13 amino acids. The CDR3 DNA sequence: TGTGCCAGTAGTATAATCTGGGACAGTGAAGCTTTCTTT. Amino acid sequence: CASSIIWDSEAFF.

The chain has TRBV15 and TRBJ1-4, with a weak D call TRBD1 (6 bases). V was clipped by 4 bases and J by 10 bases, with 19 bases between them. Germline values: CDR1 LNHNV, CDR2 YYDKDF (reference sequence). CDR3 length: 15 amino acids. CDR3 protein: CATSTKGQQTGKLFF. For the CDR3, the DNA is TGTGCCACCAGCACGAAGGGACAACAAACAGGAAAACTGTTTTTT. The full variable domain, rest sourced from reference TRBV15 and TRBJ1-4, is DAMVIQNPRYQVTQFGKPVTLSCSQTLNHNVMYWYQQKSSQAPKLLFHYYDKDFNNEADTPDNFQSRRPNTSFCFLDIRSPGLGDTAMYLCATSTKGQQTGKLFFGSGTQLSVL.

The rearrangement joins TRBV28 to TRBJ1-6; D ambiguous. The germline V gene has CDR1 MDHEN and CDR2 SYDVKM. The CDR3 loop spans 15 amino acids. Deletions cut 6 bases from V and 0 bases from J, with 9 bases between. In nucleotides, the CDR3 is TGTGCCAGCAGGCCAGTCATCTCCTATAATTCACCCCTCCACTTT. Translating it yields CASRPVISYNSPLHF. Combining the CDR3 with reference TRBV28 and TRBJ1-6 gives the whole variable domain DVKVTQSSRYLVKRTGEKVFLECVQDMDHENMFWYRQDPGLGLRLIYFSYDVKMKEKGDIPEGYSVSREKKERFSLILESASTNQTSMYLCASRPVISYNSPLHFGNGTRLTVT.

CDR3 DNA sequence: TGTGCCAGCAGCTTCGCCCCTACAGGGGGCACTGAAGCTTTCTTT. It translates to CASSFAPTGGTEAFF. The rearrangement joins TRBV7-2 to TRBJ1-1; 8 bases are a match to TRBD1. This CDR3 region has 15 residues. Germline V gives CDR1 SGHTA, CDR2 FQGNSA. V lost 3 bases and J lost 4; bases outside the gene matches: 7.

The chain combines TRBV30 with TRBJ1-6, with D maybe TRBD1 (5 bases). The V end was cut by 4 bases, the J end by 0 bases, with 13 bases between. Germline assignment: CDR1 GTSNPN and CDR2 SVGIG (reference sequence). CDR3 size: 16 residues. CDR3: CAWTPGLSSYNSPLHF. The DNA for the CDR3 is TGTGCCTGGACCCCGGGACTGAGCTCCTATAATTCACCCCTCCACTTT. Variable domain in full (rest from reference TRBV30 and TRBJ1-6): SQTIHQWPATLVQPVGSPLSLECTVEGTSNPNLYWYRQAAGRGLQLLFYSVGIGQISSEVPQNLSASRPQDRQFILSSKKLLLSDSGFYLCAWTPGLSSYNSPLHFGNGTRLTVT.

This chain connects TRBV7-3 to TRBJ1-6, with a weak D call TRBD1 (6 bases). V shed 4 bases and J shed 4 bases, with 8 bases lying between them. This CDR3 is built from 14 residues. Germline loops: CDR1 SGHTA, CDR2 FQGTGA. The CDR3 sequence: CASSSQGYNSPLHF. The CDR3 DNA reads TGTGCCAGCAGCTCCCAGGGGTATAATTCACCCCTCCACTTT.

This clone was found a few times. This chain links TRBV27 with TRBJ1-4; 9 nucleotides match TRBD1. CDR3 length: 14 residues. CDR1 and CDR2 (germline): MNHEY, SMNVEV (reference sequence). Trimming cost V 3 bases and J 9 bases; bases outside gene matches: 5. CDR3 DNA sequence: TGTGCCAGCAGTTTCTTGGGACAGGGCCAAAAACTGTTTTTT. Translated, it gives CASSFLGQGQKLFF.

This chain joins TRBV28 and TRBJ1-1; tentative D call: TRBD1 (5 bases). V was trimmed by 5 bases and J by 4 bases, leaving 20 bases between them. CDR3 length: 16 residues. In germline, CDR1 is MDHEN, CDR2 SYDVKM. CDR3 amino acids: CASSPRELGELTEAFF. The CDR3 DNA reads TGTGCCAGCAGTCCCCGGGAGTTAGGGGAACTCACTGAAGCTTTCTTT. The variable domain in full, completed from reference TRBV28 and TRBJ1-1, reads DVKVTQSSRYLVKRTGEKVFLECVQDMDHENMFWYRQDPGLGLRLIYFSYDVKMKEKGDIPEGYSVSREKKERFSLILESASTNQTSMYLCASSPRELGELTEAFFGQGTRLTVV.

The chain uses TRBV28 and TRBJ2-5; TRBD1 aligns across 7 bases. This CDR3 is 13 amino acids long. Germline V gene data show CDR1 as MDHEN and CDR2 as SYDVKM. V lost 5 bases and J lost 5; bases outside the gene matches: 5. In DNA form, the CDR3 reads TGTGCCAGCAGTGGGGACAGCCTGGAGACCCAGTACTTC. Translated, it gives CASSGDSLETQYF.

As DNA, the CDR3 is TGTGCCACCAGCAGGGACTCCGGGACAGGCTACGAGCAGTACTTC. Translated: CATSRDSGTGYEQYF. The rearrangement joins TRBV15 to TRBJ2-7; TRBD1 agrees at 8 bases. J lost 3 bases, V lost 3 bases, and 7 bases had no gene match. Germline assignment: CDR1 LNHNV and CDR2 YYDKDF (reference sequence). CDR3 size: 15 residues.

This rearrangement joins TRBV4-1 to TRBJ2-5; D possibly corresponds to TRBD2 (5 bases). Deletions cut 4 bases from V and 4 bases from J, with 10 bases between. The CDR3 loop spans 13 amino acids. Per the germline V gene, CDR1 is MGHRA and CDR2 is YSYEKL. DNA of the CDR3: TGCGCCAGCAGCCTCGGGGTCTTAGAGACCCAGTACTTC. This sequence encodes CASSLGVLETQYF.

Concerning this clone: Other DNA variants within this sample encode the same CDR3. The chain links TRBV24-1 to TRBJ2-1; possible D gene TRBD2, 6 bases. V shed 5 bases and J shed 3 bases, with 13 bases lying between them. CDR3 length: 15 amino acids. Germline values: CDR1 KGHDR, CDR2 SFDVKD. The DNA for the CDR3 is TGTGCCACCAGTGCCCCGGGCGGGGACTACAATGAGCAGTTCTTC. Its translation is CATSAPGGDYNEQFF.

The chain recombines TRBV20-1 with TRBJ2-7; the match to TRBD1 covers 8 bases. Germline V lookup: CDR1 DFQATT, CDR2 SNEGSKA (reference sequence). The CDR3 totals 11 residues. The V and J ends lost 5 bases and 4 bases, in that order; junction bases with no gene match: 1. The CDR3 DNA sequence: TGCAGTGCTGGACAGGGTTACGAGCAGTACTTC. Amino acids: CSAGQGYEQYF.